This TCR beta chain was sequenced during a study of shared clonotypes between healthy human individuals. A word on this clone: Other nucleotide sequences in the sample specify the same CDR3.

Here immunoSEQ multiplex PCR was the method, and the copy in TCRdb shows in-frame clones only, minus some. The data contain about a million clones, approximately 80% of them singletons. The TCR originated in a man aged 18 to 30 in good health. Some clones in this sample may be carry-over from other donors' samples. The sample consisted of memory CD4+ T cells from PBMCs. Subset of the sample: CD45RA-negative fraction.

This chain's CDR3 is CASSLVGFGDGNYGYTF. Here the CDR3 DNA reads TGTGCCAGCAGCTTAGTGGGGTTTGGGGACGGGAACTATGGCTACACCTTC. This chain uses TRBV5-6 with TRBJ1-2; TRBD1 is a possible D gene (5 bases). V shed 2 bases and J shed 2 bases, with 19 bases lying between them. Germline V gene lookup returns CDR1 SGHDT and CDR2 YYEEEE. The CDR3 is 17 amino acids.